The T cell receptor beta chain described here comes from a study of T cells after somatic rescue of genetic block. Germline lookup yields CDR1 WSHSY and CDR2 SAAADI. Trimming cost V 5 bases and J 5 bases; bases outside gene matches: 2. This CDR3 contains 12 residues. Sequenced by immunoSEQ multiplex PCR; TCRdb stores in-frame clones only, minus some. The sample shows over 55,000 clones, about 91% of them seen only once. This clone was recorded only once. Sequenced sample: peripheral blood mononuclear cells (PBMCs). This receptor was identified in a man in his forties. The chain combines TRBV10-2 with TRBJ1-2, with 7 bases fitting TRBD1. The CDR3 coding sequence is TGCGCCAGCAGTAGGACAGGTTATGGCTACACCTTC. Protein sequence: CASSRTGYGYTF.